This TCR beta chain was found in a study of blood T cell repertoires in COVID-19. Across the whole study: Sites in the United States, Italy and Spain provided acute and convalescent COVID-19 samples. In each case, the material was cDNA or gDNA derived from T cells, B-cell-depleted T cells, or PBMCs.

The CDR3 contains 18 residues. Looked up from germline, CDR1 is SEHNR and CDR2 is FQNEAQ (reference sequence). V gave up 10 bases and J gave up 0 bases, with 25 bases separating them. In the source study's methods: Amplifying reference gene primers gave estimates of nucleated cell counts. Profiled with immunoSEQ multiplex PCR; TCRdb holds only in-frame clones, not every one. The V and J calls and the clone size are those of that table, but D and trimming were determined from the DNA. The data show 90,000 to 120,000 clones, with approximately 90% seen just once and over 1% held by the top ten. Specimen: peripheral blood. The sequence was obtained from a woman aged 25-40 years with acute or convalescent COVID-19. V gene TRBV7-9 combines with J gene TRBJ1-5, with D perhaps matching TRBD1 (5 bases). For the CDR3, the DNA is TGTGCCACCGCTCTCTACTACGGCACGGGGGATAGCAATCAGCCCCAGCATTTT. It translates to CATALYYGTGDSNQPQHF.